Here is one TCR beta chain with its context. This sample was taken from a study of blood T cell repertoires in COVID-19. Unmatched junction bases numbered 16, after V lost 8 bases and J lost 7 bases. This CDR3 is built from 16 residues. Germline-derived CDR1 and CDR2 are SGHAT and FQNNGV. The table came from immunoSEQ multiplex PCR; TCRdb's copy has only in-frame clones and leaves some out. The sample records over 200,000 clones, roughly 80% being singletons. The chain joins TRBV11-2 to TRBJ2-2; 7 bases match TRBD2. The sample was peripheral blood. The clonotype was recovered from a woman aged 70-85 years with active or convalescent COVID-19. This CDR3 is CASGEFTTSSYGELFF. The DNA for the CDR3 is TGTGCCAGCGGTGAATTCACGACTAGCAGTTACGGGGAGCTGTTTTTT.